The entry below gives a single TCR beta chain sequence along with its context. Its matching antigen is unknown. Study donors comprised healthy, HIV-negative adults devoid of recent acute infection or vaccination. The data originate from a study of shared clonotypes between healthy human individuals. Across the whole study: The study enrolled a couple of women and three men aged 18 to 49.

General observations from the study: Blood was the sole source, and tissue repertoires probably differ.

The test was conducted at deep level. Clones were sequenced by immunoSEQ multiplex PCR, and TCRdb holds only the in-frame ones, with some missing. The data contain 470,000 or so clones, about 78% of them singletons. The sequenced sample was PBMCs. This sequence originates from a woman in her 40s in good health. Some clones in this sample may be carry-over from other donors' samples.

The CDR3 is CAWSIGISTDTQYF. CDR3 DNA sequence: TGTGCCTGGAGTATAGGGATTAGCACAGATACGCAGTATTTT. The rearrangement joins TRBV30 to TRBJ2-3; D ambiguous. The CDR3 spans 14 residues. CDR1 is GTSNPN and CDR2 is SVGIG in the germline V gene (reference sequence). The V end was cut by 2 bases, the J end by 0 bases, with 9 bases between.